The T cell receptor (beta chain) under discussion was sequenced for a study of blood T cells in healthy people across ages. A second about 6 to 11 cycle PCR used barcoded and J-beta primers. TCRdb independently ran MiXCR on the 5' RACE reads; one entry per CDR3 protein. Of 650,000 to 950,000 distinct CDR3 sequences detected, 40% to 50% appear once; the ten largest clones hold around 21%. Healthy Caucasians from Russia aged about 6 to 90 served as donors. General observations from the study: Whereas aged donors had fewer naive CD4+ cells, long-lived donors had more of them and higher diversity.

This CDR3 has 12 residues. The germline V gene has CDR1 SGHVS and CDR2 FQNEAQ. V lost 2 bases, J lost 8 bases, and 9 bases lay in between. Comments on this clonotype: Its antigen is still unknown.

J is TRBJ1-2 and V is TRBV7-8; no firm D call. The receptor was isolated from a man aged 55 to 70 in good health. Sequencing was done on a sample of blood. CDR3 DNA: TGTGCCAGCAGCTTAACCGACGGGGGCTACACCTTC. Its protein product is CASSLTDGGYTF. The full variable domain, rest sourced from reference TRBV7-8 and TRBJ1-2, is GAGVSQSPRYKVAKRGQDVALRCDPISGHVSLFWYQQALGQGPEFLTYFQNEAQLDKSGLPSDRFFAERPEGSVSTLKIQRTQQEDSAVYLCASSLTDGGYTFGSGTRLTVV.